These T cell receptor beta chains were read from a single sample in a study of T cell responses to AZD1222 COVID-19 vaccine. Libraries were prepared by immunoSEQ multiplex PCR; TCRdb keeps only in-frame clonotypes and omits some of them. The sample consists of some 110,000 clones, about 91% of them appearing once. Sample: peripheral blood, taken on day 0 of AZD1222 vaccination. These receptors all stem from an adult in good health. CDR3s include the opening cysteine and the closing phenylalanine or tryptophan. D genes are given only for firm matches. A row's size may be missing; if present it is once, few, many or a size class.

-	TRBJ1-1	TRBD1	TRBV6-5	TGTGCCAGCAGTTATGACAGGGGTCTAGACACTGAAGCTTTCTTT	CASSYDRGLDTEAFF
-	TRBJ1-2	-	TRBV5-1	TGCGCCAGCAGCTCCGAGGGGTTGGGGAGCTCCTATGGCTACACCTTC	CASSSEGLGSSYGYTF
-	TRBJ2-7	TRBD2	TRBV19	TGTGCCAGTAGTTCCCGACTAGCGGGGGCCTACGAGCAGTACTTC	CASSSRLAGAYEQYF
once	TRBJ1-3	TRBD1	TRBV5-4	TGTGCCAGCAGCTTGCAGGGGGGCCTCTCTGGAAACACCATATATTTT	CASSLQGGLSGNTIYF
-	TRBJ1-2	-	TRBV2	TGTGCCAGCAGATTATCGGGGGCTTATGGCTACACCTTC	CASRLSGAYGYTF
-	TRBJ2-7	TRBD2	TRBV6-5	TGTGCCAGCAGCCTCGGACTAGCGGATTCCTACGAGCAGTACTTC	CASSLGLADSYEQYF
-	TRBJ1-4	-	TRBV18	TGTGCCAGCTCACGAAGGGCCGCGGCGGATGAAAAACTGTTTTTT	CASSRRAAADEKLFF
-	TRBJ2-1	TRBD2	TRBV3-1/TRBV3-2	TGTGCCAGCAGCCTGACCCTTGGACTAGCGGGGGGGCGGAATGAGCAGTTCTTC	CASSLTLGLAGGRNEQFF
-	TRBJ2-7	TRBD1	TRBV2	TGTGCCAGCAGCCGGACAGGCAGCTCCTACGAGCAGTACTTC	CASSRTGSSYEQYF
-	TRBJ1-2	-	TRBV12-3/TRBV12-4	TGTGCCAGCAGTTTAGTAATTTTGGAGGGCTACACCTTC	CASSLVILEGYTF
-	TRBJ1-6	-	TRBV6-1	TGTGCCAGCAGTGATGGACCCCAGAATTCACCCCTCCACTTT	CASSDGPQNSPLHF
-	TRBJ1-3	-	TRBV6-6	TGTGCCAGCAAGGGGGTCGTGGGGGGAAACACCATATATTTT	CASKGVVGGNTIYF
-	TRBJ1-6	-	TRBV6-2/TRBV6-3	TGTGCCAGCAGCCTCGAGGCGAGGGACTATAATTCACCCCTCCACTTT	CASSLEARDYNSPLHF
-	TRBJ2-3	-	TRBV5-1	TGCGCCAGCAGCCCGTCGGGACACCGAGGGGCAGATACGCAGTATTTT	CASSPSGHRGADTQYF
-	TRBJ2-7	TRBD1	TRBV19	TGTGCCAGTAGTCCGGGCGACAGGGACGCGGGCGAGCAGTACTTC	CASSPGDRDAGEQYF
-	TRBJ2-3	-	TRBV3-1/TRBV3-2	TGTGCCAGCAGCCAAGTTCCGGGAGTAGATACGCAGTATTTT	CASSQVPGVDTQYF
-	TRBJ1-1	-	TRBV12-3/TRBV12-4	TGTGCCAGCAGTTTAAATCAGTTAGCTTTCTTT	CASSLNQLAFF
once	TRBJ1-1	-	TRBV4-2	TGTGCCAGCAGTCCCAGGGAGAACACTGAAGCTTTCTTT	CASSPRENTEAFF
-	TRBJ2-3	TRBD1	TRBV6-4	TGTGCCAGCAGTGACGGGACAGGGGGTGGAGATACGCAGTATTTT	CASSDGTGGGDTQYF
-	TRBJ2-5	-	TRBV12-1	TGTGCCAGCAGCCAAAAGCGGGAACCGGGACTAACGATAAAAGAGACCCAGTACTTC	CASSQKREPGLTIKETQYF
once	TRBJ2-1	-	TRBV19	TGTGCCAGTAGTATAGAGGGCAGGGCGAATGAGCAGTTCTTC	CASSIEGRANEQFF
-	TRBJ2-1	TRBD2	TRBV5-1	TGCGCCAGCAGCTTGGCCATACTAGCGGGAGGTTACAATGAGCAGTTCTTC	CASSLAILAGGYNEQFF
-	TRBJ2-5	TRBD1	TRBV19	TGTGCCAGTAGTATCCGGGGACAGGGAAGGACCCAGTACTTC	CASSIRGQGRTQYF
-	TRBJ1-4	TRBD1	TRBV3-1/TRBV3-2	TGTGCCAGCAGCCTTCAAAGGGTTACAGGGGAAGGTGAAAAACTGTTTTTT	CASSLQRVTGEGEKLFF
-	TRBJ2-6	-	TRBV27	TGTGCCAGCAGTTTGAAGGCGGCCTCTGGGGCCAACGTCCTGACTTTC	CASSLKAASGANVLTF
-	TRBJ2-1	TRBD1	TRBV7-9	TGTGCCAGCAGCTCCCCGGACAGGGGAGGGCAGTTCTTC	CASSSPDRGGQFF
-	TRBJ1-5	-	TRBV19	TGTGCCAGTAGTATTCGGAGGGTCCGCAATCAGCCCCAGCATTTT	CASSIRRVRNQPQHF
-	TRBJ1-5	TRBD1	TRBV5-6	TGTGCCAGCAGTTCTGACAGGGGTCAGCCCCAGCATTTT	CASSSDRGQPQHF
-	TRBJ1-3	TRBD1	TRBV10-1	TGCGCCAGCAGTTCTAGCTACCTCTCCGGGACAGGGGACCCTGGAAACACCATATATTTT	CASSSSYLSGTGDPGNTIYF
few	TRBJ2-2	-	TRBV30	TGTGCCTGGATGAGAAAAGGCCCGACCACCGGGGAGCTGTTTTTT	CAWMRKGPTTGELFF
-	TRBJ2-3	-	TRBV9	TGTGCCAGCAGCGTAGCAATGGATTCGGATACGCAGTATTTT	CASSVAMDSDTQYF
once	TRBJ1-5	-	TRBV12-3/TRBV12-4	TGTGCCAGCAGTTTCCGGGATCAGCCCCAGCATTTT	CASSFRDQPQHF
once	TRBJ2-7	TRBD1	TRBV5-1	TGCGCCAGCAGCCTCCCTTTCGGGACAGGGAGCAACGAGCAGTACTTC	CASSLPFGTGSNEQYF
few	TRBJ2-1	-	TRBV7-9	TGTGCCAGCAGCTTAGCTAGACGGGAGCAGTTCTTC	CASSLARREQFF
-	TRBJ1-2	TRBD1	TRBV10-3	TGTGCCATCAGCGACCCCGGGGGACAGGGAAATGGCTACACCTTC	CAISDPGGQGNGYTF
-	TRBJ2-2	-	TRBV3-1/TRBV3-2	TGTGCCAGCAGCCACAGGGGTTTGTACACCGGGGAGCTGTTTTTT	CASSHRGLYTGELFF
-	TRBJ1-3	-	TRBV30	TGTGCCTGGAGTGTAACCGGGGGTGGAAACACCATATATTTT	CAWSVTGGGNTIYF